This entry describes one T cell receptor (beta chain). The data were obtained in a study of OX40 agonist ivuxolimab in advanced cancers. This CDR3 spans 14 amino acids. V lost 4 bases, J lost 4 bases, and 12 bases lay in between. CDR1 and CDR2 (germline): SGHDN, FVKESK. Here immunoSEQ multiplex PCR was the method, and the copy in TCRdb shows in-frame clones only, minus some. The sample includes tens of thousands of clones, 85% to 90% seen only once; the top ten take about 0.94%. The material sequenced was CD4+ or CD8+ T cells sorted from blood, taken in a trial of the OX40 agonist ivuxolimab. This chain uses TRBV14 with TRBJ2-3, with TRBD2 as a possible D gene (5 bases). This sequence originates from an adult with an advanced solid tumor such as melanoma, head and neck, liver or kidney cancer. The CDR3 nucleotides are TGTGCCAGCAGCCGAGGGCTCTTTTCAGATACGCAGTATTTT. This encodes CASSRGLFSDTQYF.